This entry lists 23 T cell receptor beta chains sequenced from one sample in a study of identifying expanded T cells in peripheral blood. Produced via immunoSEQ multiplex PCR; TCRdb's table is partial and in-frame only. The data show some 100,000 clones, roughly 88% seen once. Specimen: blood. The receptor set was obtained from a person aged 18 to 75 in good health.

The chain couples TRBV2 to TRBJ1-2, with TRBD1 matching 7 bases. CDR1 and CDR2 (germline): SNHLY, FYNNEI. Trimming removed 3 bases from V and 4 bases from J; junction bases left unmatched: 8. The CDR3 loop spans 15 amino acids. The CDR3 loop reads CASSDPDRAFYGYTF. As DNA, the CDR3 is TGTGCCAGCAGTGACCCAGACAGGGCGTTCTATGGCTACACCTTC.

V is TRBV6-4 and J is TRBJ2-3, with a tentative D call TRBD2 (6 bases). The CDR3 sequence is 18 residues long. Germline CDR1 reads MRHNA; CDR2 reads SNTAGT. Trimming pared 3 bases from V and 5 bases from J, leaving 24 bases between. CDR3 coding DNA: TGTGCCAGCAGTGATTCCGCCATTAGCGGAGCAGTGGGAGATACGCAGTATTTT. Protein: CASSDSAISGAVGDTQYF.

The V gene is TRBV10-3, the J gene TRBJ2-2; D gene uncertain. The germline V gene has CDR1 ENHRY and CDR2 SYGVKD. V was trimmed by 6 bases and J by 5 bases, leaving 4 bases between them. CDR3 length: 11 amino acids. This CDR3 reads CAIRETGELFF. The CDR3 DNA reads as TGTGCCATCAGGGAAACCGGGGAGCTGTTTTTT.

The gene calls are TRBV10-3 and TRBJ1-5; D perhaps matches TRBD1 (5 bases). V lost 3 bases and J 2 bases, leaving 8 bases between the germline ends. Per germline, CDR1 ENHRY and CDR2 SYGVKD. CDR3 length: 14 amino acids. The DNA of the CDR3 is TGTGCCATCAGTGATGGGGGAGGCAATCAGCCCCAGCATTTT. Protein product: CAISDGGGNQPQHF.

The genes are TRBV7-2 and TRBJ2-2; 11 bases line up with TRBD2. Losses at the gene ends were 7 bases for V and 4 bases for J; bases not matched to a gene: 5. CDR1 and CDR2 (germline): SGHTA, FQGNSA. The CDR3 consists of 15 residues. In nucleotides, the CDR3 is TGTGCCAGCAACGTAGCGGGAGGGTCCACCGGGGAGCTGTTTTTT. Translating it yields CASNVAGGSTGELFF.

The chain employs TRBV4-1 and TRBJ1-2; weak D call: TRBD1 (5 bases). CDR3 size: 13 residues. Germline CDR1 and CDR2: MGHRA and YSYEKL. With 1 base removed from V and 6 bases from J, the gap between germline ends came to 9 bases. The CDR3 reads CASSQAGSDGYTF. CDR3 DNA sequence: TGCGCCAGCAGCCAAGCAGGGAGCGATGGCTACACCTTC.

The CDR3 spells CASSLDSGPGAGYTF. The CDR3 DNA sequence: TGCGCCAGCAGCTTGGATTCAGGGCCCGGTGCTGGCTACACCTTC. The gene calls are TRBV5-1 and TRBJ1-2; possibly TRBD1 for D (5 bases). This CDR3 is built from 15 residues. Per germline, CDR1 SGHRS and CDR2 YFSETQ. V was cut by 0 bases and J by 7 bases, with 16 bases left in between.

The chain links TRBV6-1 to TRBJ1-2, with 7 nucleotides matching TRBD1. The CDR3 totals 14 residues. Germline V gene sequence: CDR1 MNHNS, CDR2 SASEGT. With 6 bases clipped from V and 3 bases from J, the junction kept 7 bases outside the gene matches. CDR3 sequence (DNA): TGTGCCAGCAGACGACAGGGAGCGGACTATGGCTACACCTTC. Its translation is CASRRQGADYGYTF.

V is TRBV5-1 and J is TRBJ1-1; D gene unclear. Between the trimmed V and J ends, which lost 0 bases and 1 base, there was a span of 13 bases. This CDR3 is 16 amino acids long. Per the germline V gene, CDR1 is SGHRS and CDR2 is YFSETQ. The CDR3 coding sequence is TGCGCCAGCAGCTTGGCTGACGGGCCGCCGAACACTGAAGCTTTCTTT. Amino acid sequence: CASSLADGPPNTEAFF.

This clone was observed a few times. V usage is TRBV19 and J usage is TRBJ1-5; 7 bases align to TRBD1. V was pared by 5 bases and J by 6 bases, with 4 bases of the junction left unmatched. The CDR3 sequence is 13 residues long. Germline CDR1 and CDR2: LNHDA and SQIVND (reference sequence). CDR3 protein: CASSESGGQPQHF. CDR3 DNA: TGTGCCAGTAGTGAATCAGGGGGTCAGCCCCAGCATTTT.

V and J are TRBV30 and TRBJ2-2; D is ambiguous. The CDR3 sequence is 13 residues long. The V and J ends lost 2 bases and 2 bases respectively, with 6 bases between them. In germline, CDR1 is GTSNPN, CDR2 SVGIG (reference sequence). The CDR3 loop reads CAWSPFNTGELFF. The CDR3 DNA follows: TGTGCCTGGAGTCCTTTTAACACCGGGGAGCTGTTTTTT.

The chain combines TRBV9 with TRBJ1-2; possibly TRBD1 for D (5 bases). The CDR3 has 15 amino acids. Per the germline V gene, CDR1 is SGDLS and CDR2 is YYNGEE. V was cut by 3 bases and J by 1 base, with 13 bases left in between. The CDR3 protein is CASSDRDPSNYGYTF. The CDR3 coding sequence is TGTGCCAGCAGCGACCGGGACCCAAGTAACTATGGCTACACCTTC. The entire variable domain, with the rest obtained from reference TRBV9 and TRBJ1-2, is as follows: DSGVTQTPKHLITATGQRVTLRCSPRSGDLSVYWYQQSLDQGLQFLIQYYNGEERAKGNILERFSAQQFPDLHSELNLSSLELGDSALYFCASSDRDPSNYGYTFGSGTRLTVV.

This clone was picked up one time. DNA for the CDR3: TGTGCCACCAGCAGAGTGGGACAGAACACCGGGGAGCTGTTTTTT. Amino acids: CATSRVGQNTGELFF. The V gene is TRBV15, the J gene TRBJ2-2, with D possibly matching TRBD1 (6 bases). The CDR3 extends over 15 amino acids. The germline V gene has CDR1 LNHNV and CDR2 YYDKDF (reference sequence). V gave up 1 base and J gave up 1 base, with 7 bases separating them.

The CDR3: CASSSRTLGYTF. Here the CDR3 DNA reads TGTGCCAGCAGTTCCAGGACTCTAGGCTACACCTTC. V gene TRBV6-5 combines with J gene TRBJ1-2, with unresolved D. The CDR3 is 12 amino acids. Germline V gene sequence: CDR1 MNHEY, CDR2 SVGAGI. Trimming removed 4 bases from V and 8 bases from J, with 11 bases in between.

The gene calls are TRBV19 and TRBJ1-4, with D perhaps matching TRBD1 (6 bases). The CDR3 is 17 residues long. The germline V gene encodes CDR1 LNHDA and CDR2 SQIVND (reference sequence). Trimming removed 0 bases at V and 2 bases at J, with 13 bases between. The DNA of the CDR3 is TGTGCCAGTAGTATAGACCGAGGGGGGCGCACTAATGAAAAACTGTTTTTT. The encoded protein is CASSIDRGGRTNEKLFF.

This chain links TRBV4-1 with TRBJ1-2, with a possible D match to TRBD1 (5 bases). The CDR3 length is 12 residues. The V end lost 1 base, the J end lost 8 bases, and 8 bases lay between the germline ends. CDR1 is MGHRA and CDR2 is YSYEKL in the germline V gene. The CDR3 reads CASSQGRGGYTF. CDR3 DNA: TGCGCCAGCAGCCAAGGGAGGGGCGGCTACACCTTC.

The CDR3 here is CASSKGQGTEKLFF. Here the CDR3 DNA reads TGTGCCAGCAGCAAGGGACAGGGAACTGAAAAACTGTTTTTT. This sequence joins TRBV5-6 and TRBJ1-4; 9 bases agree with TRBD1. This CDR3 has 14 residues. J lost 7 bases, V lost 4 bases, and 5 bases had no gene match. The V gene's germline CDR1 is SGHDT and CDR2 YYEEEE.

This chain connects TRBV29-1 to TRBJ1-2; D unclear. Germline V CDR1 and CDR2: SQVTM, ANQGSEA. There are 12 residues in the CDR3. V gave up 4 bases and J gave up 2 bases, with 8 bases separating them. CDR3 loop: CSVVSANYGYTF. The CDR3 coding sequence is TGCAGCGTTGTCTCGGCCAACTATGGCTACACCTTC.

The V and J genes are TRBV27 and TRBJ2-7, with D tentatively TRBD1 or TRBD2 (5 bases each). Trimming took 5 bases from V and 9 from J, leaving 14 bases between them. Germline CDR1 MNHEY, CDR2 SMNVEV (reference sequence). The length of the CDR3 is 12 residues. CDR3 in amino acids: CASSTPGRWQYF. The CDR3 nucleotides are TGTGCCAGCAGTACCCCGGGACGGTGGCAGTACTTC.

This clone was seen a single time. The chain combines TRBV5-1 with TRBJ2-7; the match to TRBD1 covers 11 bases. The CDR3 is 17 amino acids. Germline CDR1 SGHRS, CDR2 YFSETQ. Trimming took 5 bases from V and 1 from J; bases not matched to a gene: 11. DNA of the CDR3: TGCGCCAGCAGTGAAAAACGGGGACAGGGGGGTTCCTACGAGCAGTACTTC. The encoded protein is CASSEKRGQGGSYEQYF.

The J gene is TRBJ1-2, the V gene TRBV28; no reliable D call. With 7 bases removed from V and 4 bases from J, the gap between germline ends came to 13 bases. Looked up from germline, CDR1 is MDHEN and CDR2 is SYDVKM. This CDR3 contains 13 residues. The CDR3 DNA sequence: TGTGCCAGCAATTACAGCCCTACCTATGGCTACACCTTC. It is translated as CASNYSPTYGYTF.

The chain employs TRBV5-4 and TRBJ2-5; 7 bases agree with TRBD2. CDR1 is SGHNT and CDR2 is YYREEE in the germline V gene (reference sequence). V shed 3 bases, J shed 1 base, and the junction held 3 bases outside the gene matches. The CDR3 sequence is 14 residues long. The chain's CDR3 is CASSWGGTQETQYF. CDR3 nucleotide sequence: TGTGCCAGCAGCTGGGGGGGGACCCAAGAGACCCAGTACTTC.

The V and J genes are TRBV4-2 and TRBJ2-7, with D perhaps matching TRBD1 (5 bases). Looked up from germline, CDR1 is LGHNA and CDR2 is YNFKEQ. Trimming removed 3 bases from V and 3 bases from J, with 12 bases in between. The CDR3 spans 14 residues. CDR3 DNA sequence: TGTGCCAGCAGCCAGGGTCTAGGGGACTACGAGCAGTACTTC. Its translation: CASSQGLGDYEQYF.